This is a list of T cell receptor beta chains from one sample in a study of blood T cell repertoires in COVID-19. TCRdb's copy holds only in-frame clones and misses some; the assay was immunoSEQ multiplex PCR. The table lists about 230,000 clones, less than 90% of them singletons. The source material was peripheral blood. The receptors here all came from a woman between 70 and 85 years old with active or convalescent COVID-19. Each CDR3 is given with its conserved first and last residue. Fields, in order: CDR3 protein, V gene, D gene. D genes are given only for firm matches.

CASSLGAAGTDTQYF,TRBV7-2,.
CATSRDIHQNYGYTF,TRBV15,.
CASSSPVRDEQYF,TRBV12-3/TRBV12-4,.
CASSLAATTGAYEQYF,TRBV5-1,.
CASLLEAVGGELFF,TRBV2,.
CASSLVGLNQETQYF,TRBV5-1,.
CAWSVISAGMDTQYF,TRBV30,.
CASSVEGLGSTDTQYF,TRBV2,.
CASVSRQGGGANVLTF,TRBV19,.
CASRFDRVGTEAFF,TRBV6-5,TRBD1
CASRGLAGYNEQFF,TRBV6-5,TRBD2
CASSFVGRGSGNTIYF,TRBV7-2,.
CASSSRGPMSLHF,TRBV6-5,.
CASSLRRDEKLFF,TRBV7-3,.
CAWSSGNQETQYF,TRBV30,TRBD2
CASSVLAGNTGELFF,TRBV5-4,TRBD2
CASSTPGTDTQYF,TRBV5-4,.
CASHPVGGFEKLFF,TRBV28,.
CASSGGRGEGYTF,TRBV2,.
CASSSTRYGYTF,TRBV12-3/TRBV12-4,.
CASSYRKSSYEQYF,TRBV2,.
CASSIQGQAGELFF,TRBV19,.
CACQRTAHTEAFF,TRBV30,.
CASSLGSGTDTQYF,TRBV5-1,.
CASSRMTSGGEETQYF,TRBV5-1,TRBD2
CASSLGAGQYGYTF,TRBV28,.
CASSEDSRRGMNTEAFF,TRBV6-1,.
CASSSSPTGTDTQYF,TRBV7-6,TRBD1
CASSLGWRGETQYF,TRBV7-9,.
CASSLTHYTSFDTQYF,TRBV7-3,.
CATSRDRQGYTF,TRBV15,.
CASSRDRVNTQYF,TRBV7-2,TRBD1
CASSTDRAMSSPLHF,TRBV18,TRBD1
CAWSVKVAVTQYF,TRBV30,.
CASSLGLGQARVYF,TRBV7-2,TRBD1
CASGSHRGENTGELFF,TRBV12-5,TRBD2
CASSYESSGSPEQFF,TRBV6-5,TRBD2
CSVIPGQGGYTF,TRBV29-1,TRBD1
CASTQDTGIGGANVLTF,TRBV2,.